Presented here are 24 T cell receptor beta chains from one specimen sequenced in a study of glioma-infiltrating T cells. TCR alpha and beta CDR3 regions were amplified from RNA using iRepertoire nested multiplex PCR. TCRdb called the multiplex PCR reads again in MiXCR, with one record for every CDR3 protein. The data hold about 210,000 distinct CDR3 sequences, with about 32% observed a single time. Sequences were obtained from glioma tissue, nonneoplastic brain tissue, or PBMCs (not recorded which). These receptor sequences come from a human donor with low-grade glioma or glioblastoma, undergoing nonglioma brain surgery, or in good health (not recorded which).

Many counts were recorded for this clonotype. The V call is TRBV20-1, the J call TRBJ2-1; 9 nucleotides agree with TRBD2. Looked up from germline, CDR1 is DFQATT and CDR2 is SNEGSKA (reference sequence). There are 15 residues in the CDR3. The V and J ends lost 1 base and 9 bases, in that order; junction bases with no gene match: 10. The CDR3 sequence is CSARVAGTSKSEQFF. CDR3 in DNA: TGCAGTGCTAGAGTCGCCGGGACTAGCAAGTCTGAGCAGTTCTTC.

This clonotype showed up many times. The J gene is TRBJ2-7, the V gene TRBV27; D is ambiguous. Deletions cut 2 bases from V and 4 bases from J, with 9 bases between. The CDR3 runs to 13 residues. In germline, CDR1 is MNHEY, CDR2 SMNVEV (reference sequence). DNA of the CDR3: TGTGCCAGCAGTTTAACTCTGGGGTACGAGCAGTACTTC. Translation gives CASSLTLGYEQYF.

There are many counts of this clonotype. V gene TRBV7-8 combines with J gene TRBJ1-1, with D possibly TRBD1 on 5 matching bases. CDR1 is SGHVS, CDR2 FQNEAQ, per germline. Trimming removed 1 base from V and 6 bases from J, with 12 bases in between. The CDR3 is 14 residues long. The CDR3 here is CASSLENRRAEAFF. For the CDR3, the DNA is TGTGCCAGCAGCTTAGAGAACAGGCGGGCTGAAGCTTTCTTT.

This clonotype was recorded at least ten times. V is TRBV24-1 and J is TRBJ2-5; no reliable D call. This CDR3 comprises 15 residues. Between the trimmed V and J ends, which lost 4 bases and 5 bases, there was a span of 16 bases. The germline V gene encodes CDR1 KGHDR and CDR2 SFDVKD. The CDR3 here is CATSDPRDAPETQYF. DNA for the CDR3: TGTGCCACCAGTGACCCACGTGATGCTCCGGAGACCCAGTACTTC.

With regard to this clonotype: The junction shows a germline mismatch at one end, possibly a read error. CDR3 bases: TGCGACAGCAGCCCAAGTTTAGCGGGAGGGCAAAACGAGCAGTACTTC. Translated, it gives CDSSPSLAGGQNEQYF. The chain carries TRBV11-2 and TRBJ2-7, with 11 bases lining up with TRBD2. Germline V CDR1 and CDR2: SGHAT, FQNNGV. The CDR3 is made up of 16 amino acids.

This clonotype has at least ten counts. The rearrangement joins TRBV6-2 or TRBV6-3 to TRBJ2-2; TRBD2 matches at 7 bases. J was trimmed by 5 bases and V by 2 bases; bases with no gene match: 2. CDR1 is MNHEY, CDR2 SVGEGT, per germline. This CDR3 has 14 residues. Here the CDR3 DNA reads TGTGCCAGCAGTTACCGGGGGGAAACCGGGGAGCTGTTTTTT. Protein sequence: CASSYRGETGELFF.

This clonotype has only a few counts. This chain joins TRBV20-1 and TRBJ2-7; 8 nucleotides agree with TRBD2. This CDR3 region has 13 residues. Germline V lookup: CDR1 DFQATT, CDR2 SNEGSKA (reference sequence). Trimming took 3 bases from V and 3 from J; bases not matched to a gene: 4. The CDR3 nucleotides read TGCAGTGCTAGCTCGGGACTAGTCTACGAGCAGTACTTC. This encodes CSASSGLVYEQYF.

This clonotype showed up just a few times. The chain is built from TRBV12-3 or TRBV12-4 and TRBJ1-6, with 7 positions matching TRBD1. Trimming at V came to 6 bases and at J to 7 bases, leaving 12 bases not matched to a gene. CDR3 length: 16 amino acids. The CDR3 is CASRRTGIRKNSPLHF. The CDR3 DNA follows: TGTGCCAGCAGAAGGACAGGCATACGGAAGAATTCACCCCTCCACTTT.

A remark on this clonotype: This may arise from a read error, as a much more abundant clone is one base away. The chain links TRBV4-3 to TRBJ2-1, with 8 bases that match TRBD2. This CDR3 contains 15 residues. Germline CDR1 reads LGHNA; CDR2 reads YSLEER. For the CDR3, the DNA is TGCGCCAGCAGCCAAGAGTTGCGGGAGGTCGATGATCAGTTCTTC. It specifies CASSQELREVDDQFF.

This clonotype was counted ten times or more. V and J are TRBV27 and TRBJ2-1; TRBD2 agrees at 12 bases. With 6 bases clipped from V and 8 bases from J, the junction kept 8 bases outside the gene matches. Germline CDR1 and CDR2: MNHEY and SMNVEV (reference sequence). CDR3 size: 15 residues. The CDR3: CASRPLAGGPDEQFF. The DNA for the CDR3 is TGTGCCAGCAGACCCCTAGCGGGAGGGCCCGATGAGCAGTTCTTC.

This clonotype occurred many times. The chain recombines TRBV12-3 or TRBV12-4 with TRBJ2-3, with no clear D. The CDR3 length is 12 residues. Trimming stripped 8 bases from V and 7 bases from J, with 13 bases between. The DNA for the CDR3 is TGTGCCAGCCGTCAGACCCCCCATACGCAGTATTTT. Protein sequence: CASRQTPHTQYF.

This clonotype was seen more than once but under ten times. A read error may account for a junction end that differs from germline. The chain carries TRBV19 and TRBJ1-1; D is unresolved. CDR3 length: 14 amino acids. Germline CDR1 reads LNHDA; CDR2 reads SQIVND (reference sequence). The CDR3: CASSIDPNREVPVF. In DNA, the CDR3 is TGTGCCAGTAGTATAGATCCCAATAGGGAGGTCCCCGTCTTT.

This clonotype has a handful of counts. The genes are TRBV29-1 and TRBJ2-7, with a tentative D call TRBD2 (6 bases). Trimming took off 6 bases at V and 5 bases at J, with 23 bases between the two ends. Per the germline V gene, CDR1 is SQVTM and CDR2 is ANQGSEA. This CDR3 is 15 amino acids long. CDR3 sequence reads: CSVGGLIRNSDEQYF. The CDR3 DNA sequence: TGCAGCGTCGGAGGGCTAATCAGAAACTCGGACGAGCAGTACTTC.

The chain joins TRBV29-1 to TRBJ2-2, with TRBD2 matching over 8 bases. Trimming removed 6 bases from V and 5 bases from J; junction bases left unmatched: 8. The CDR3 covers 14 residues. Germline-derived CDR1 and CDR2 are SQVTM and ANQGSEA. Here the CDR3 reads CSVWAGGVTGELFF. The CDR3 DNA reads TGCAGCGTATGGGCGGGAGGAGTAACCGGGGAGCTGTTTTTT.

The gene calls are TRBV5-1 and TRBJ2-3; 7 nucleotides agree with TRBD2. Germline CDR1 SGHRS, CDR2 YFSETQ. This CDR3 spans 15 amino acids. Trimming removed 4 bases from V and 1 base from J; junction bases left unmatched: 6. This chain's CDR3 is CASSGIAGGTDTQYF. CDR3 nucleotide sequence: TGCGCCAGCAGCGGGATAGCGGGCGGCACAGATACGCAGTATTTT.

With respect to this clonotype: This may be a read error, as it is one base from a much larger clone. The conserved phenylalanine or tryptophan is not found at the CDR3 terminus, so this likely reflects a read error. The DNA is left out, because the CDR3 cannot be placed on it with certainty; the CDR3 is given as TCRdb lists it. CDR3 sequence: CASSYLGPEALL. This chain joins TRBV6-6 and TRBJ1-1. Counting both end residues, the CDR3 totals 12 amino acids. Germline CDR1 and CDR2: MNHNY and SVGAGI (reference sequence).

This clonotype came up a few times. V is TRBV19 and J is TRBJ1-3; D call uncertain. The CDR3 is 15 residues long. Trimming took off 2 bases at V and 2 bases at J, with 10 bases between the two ends. Germline CDR1 and CDR2: LNHDA and SQIVND (reference sequence). The CDR3 spells CASSIQRAAGNTIYF. The CDR3 DNA reads TGTGCCAGTAGTATACAACGGGCTGCTGGAAACACCATATATTTT.

Notes on this clonotype: At one end, the junction sequence differs from germline, possibly due to a read error. This CDR3 reads CASSQLRESDTHYF. CDR3 nucleotide sequence: TGTGCCAGCAGCCAATTACGGGAGTCAGATACGCATTATTTT. This chain joins TRBV16 and TRBJ2-3, with D tentatively TRBD2 (6 bases). The CDR3 is 14 residues long. Germline values: CDR1 KGHSY, CDR2 FQNENV.

This clonotype has ten or more counts. V is TRBV20-1 and J is TRBJ2-1; D call uncertain. Germline V CDR1 and CDR2: DFQATT, SNEGSKA (reference sequence). This CDR3 is built from 11 residues. V lost 6 bases and J 10 bases, leaving 13 bases between the germline ends. The CDR3 is CSAPWLGEQFF. The CDR3 nucleotides read TGCAGTGCCCCTTGGTTGGGCGAGCAGTTCTTC.

This chain uses TRBV7-6 with TRBJ2-7; D not resolved. The CDR3 runs to 17 residues. Trimming removed 2 bases at V and 0 bases at J, with 17 bases between. Germline V gene sequence: CDR1 SGHVS, CDR2 FNYEAQ. CDR3 in DNA: TGTGCCAGCAGCTTATATGCCCCCTATAGAAGCTCCTACGAGCAGTACTTC. This gives the protein CASSLYAPYRSSYEQYF.

Of note for this clonotype: One junction end does not reproduce the germline sequence, and a read error may be involved. The chain is built from TRBV6-1 and TRBJ2-7; D is perhaps TRBD2 (5 bases). This CDR3 region has 14 residues. Germline CDR1 reads MNHNS; CDR2 reads SASEGT. The CDR3 protein is CAGSQGTPGYEQYF. The CDR3 coding sequence is TGTGCCGGCAGCCAAGGAACACCGGGGTACGAGCAGTACTTC.

This clonotype was seen at least ten times. The rearrangement joins TRBV11-2 to TRBJ2-5, with no clear D. CDR3 length: 12 amino acids. Trimming stripped 5 bases from V and 5 bases from J, with 9 bases between. Germline CDR1 reads SGHAT; CDR2 reads FQNNGV. The CDR3 coding sequence is TGTGCCAGCAGCCCCATTAGGGAGACCCAGTACTTC. It specifies CASSPIRETQYF.

This clonotype appeared a single time. This chain uses TRBV14 with TRBJ2-7; D is tentatively TRBD1 or TRBD2 (5 bases each). The CDR3 spans 14 residues. Germline CDR1 SGHDN, CDR2 FVKESK. V was cut by 6 bases and J by 4 bases, with 16 bases left in between. As DNA, the CDR3 is TGTGCCAGCAGTCAAACCGGGACCGAATACGAGCAGTACTTC. Protein product: CASSQTGTEYEQYF.

Turning to this clonotype: Germline and junction disagree at one end, which may indicate a read error. The rearrangement links TRBV14 to TRBJ2-3, with D perhaps assigned TRBD1 or TRBD2 (5 bases each). The CDR3 consists of 16 residues. Germline CDR1 is SGHDN and CDR2 is FVKESK. The CDR3 DNA sequence: TGTGCCAGCAGCCAAGCGCTGGAGGAGGTGACAGATTCGCAGTATTTT. Amino acid sequence: CASSQALEEVTDSQYF.